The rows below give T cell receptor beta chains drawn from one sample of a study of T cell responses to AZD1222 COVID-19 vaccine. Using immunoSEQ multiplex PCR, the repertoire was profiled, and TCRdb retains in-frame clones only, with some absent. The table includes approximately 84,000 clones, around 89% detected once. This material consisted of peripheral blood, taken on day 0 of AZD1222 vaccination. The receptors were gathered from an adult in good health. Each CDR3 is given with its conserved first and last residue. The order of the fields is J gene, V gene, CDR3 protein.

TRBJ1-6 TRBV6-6 CASNGRDNSPLHF
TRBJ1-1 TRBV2 CASSEARTTLNTEAFF
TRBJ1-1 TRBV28 CASSLNGNMNTEAFF
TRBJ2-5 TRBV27 CASSFLGTGARETQYF
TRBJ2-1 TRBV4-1 CASSQEVSGWYNEQFF
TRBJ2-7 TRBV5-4 CASSVTTISYEQYF
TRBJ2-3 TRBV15 CATSRGLAGALNTQYF
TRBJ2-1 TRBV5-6 CASSLEGAASNEQFF
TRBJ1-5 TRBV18 CASSGASNQPQHF
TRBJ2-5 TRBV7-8 CASSLARSGGDQETQYF
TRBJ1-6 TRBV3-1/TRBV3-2 CASSLRRTNRGPLHF
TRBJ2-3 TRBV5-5 CASSLVFREGEVF
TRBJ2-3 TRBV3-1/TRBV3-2 CASSRIAGLAGTDTQYF
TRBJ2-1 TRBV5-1 CASSSTGVQYNEQFF
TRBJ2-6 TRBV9 CAPPPYPESGANVLTF
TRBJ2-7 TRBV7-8 CASSALPGRRLYEQYF
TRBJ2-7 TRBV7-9 CASSPKGGGWVAEQYF
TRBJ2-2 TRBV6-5 CASSPGQGNTGELFF
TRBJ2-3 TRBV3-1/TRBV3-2 CASSLGGDPDTQYF
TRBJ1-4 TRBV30 CAWGAGDEKLFF
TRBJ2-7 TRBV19 CASSIGTGPTYEQYF
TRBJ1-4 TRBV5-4 CASSPGGANEKLFF